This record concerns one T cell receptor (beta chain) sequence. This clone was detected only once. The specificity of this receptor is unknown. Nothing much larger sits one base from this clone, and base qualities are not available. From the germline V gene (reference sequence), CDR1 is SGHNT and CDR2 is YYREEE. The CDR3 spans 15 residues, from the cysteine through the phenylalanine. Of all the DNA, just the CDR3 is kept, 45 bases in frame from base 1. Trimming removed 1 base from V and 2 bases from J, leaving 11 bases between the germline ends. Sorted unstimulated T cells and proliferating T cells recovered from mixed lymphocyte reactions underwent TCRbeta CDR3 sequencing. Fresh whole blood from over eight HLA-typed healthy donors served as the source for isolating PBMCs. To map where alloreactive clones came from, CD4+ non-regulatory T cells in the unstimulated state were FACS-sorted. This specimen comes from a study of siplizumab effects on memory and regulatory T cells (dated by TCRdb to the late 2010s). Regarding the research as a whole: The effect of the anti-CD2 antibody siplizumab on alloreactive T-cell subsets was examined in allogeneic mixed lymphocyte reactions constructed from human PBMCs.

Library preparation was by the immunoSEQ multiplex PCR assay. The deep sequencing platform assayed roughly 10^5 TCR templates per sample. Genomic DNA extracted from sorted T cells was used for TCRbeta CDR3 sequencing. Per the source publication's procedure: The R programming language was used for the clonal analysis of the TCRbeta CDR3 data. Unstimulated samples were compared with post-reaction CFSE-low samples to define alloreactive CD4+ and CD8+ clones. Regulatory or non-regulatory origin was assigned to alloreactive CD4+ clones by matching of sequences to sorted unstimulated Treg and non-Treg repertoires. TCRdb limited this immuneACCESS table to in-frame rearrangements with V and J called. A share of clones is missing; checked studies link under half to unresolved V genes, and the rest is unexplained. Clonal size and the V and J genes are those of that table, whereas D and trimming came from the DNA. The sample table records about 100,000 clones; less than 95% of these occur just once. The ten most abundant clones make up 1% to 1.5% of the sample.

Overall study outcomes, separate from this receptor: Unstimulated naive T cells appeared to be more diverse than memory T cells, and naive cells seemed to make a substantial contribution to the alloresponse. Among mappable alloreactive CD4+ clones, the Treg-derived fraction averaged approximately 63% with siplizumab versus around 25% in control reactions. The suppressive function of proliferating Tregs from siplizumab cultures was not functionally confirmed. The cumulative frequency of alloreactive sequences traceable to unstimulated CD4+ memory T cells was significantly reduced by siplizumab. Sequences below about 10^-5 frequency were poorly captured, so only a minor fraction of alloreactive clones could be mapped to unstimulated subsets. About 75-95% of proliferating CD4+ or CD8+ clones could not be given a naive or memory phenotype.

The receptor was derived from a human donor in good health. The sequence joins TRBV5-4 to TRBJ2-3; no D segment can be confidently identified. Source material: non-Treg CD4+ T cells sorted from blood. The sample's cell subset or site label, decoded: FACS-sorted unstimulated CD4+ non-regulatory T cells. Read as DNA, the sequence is TGTGCCAGCAGCTTGTGGGGTCTAGACACAGATACGCAGTATTTT. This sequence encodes CASSLWGLDTDTQYF.